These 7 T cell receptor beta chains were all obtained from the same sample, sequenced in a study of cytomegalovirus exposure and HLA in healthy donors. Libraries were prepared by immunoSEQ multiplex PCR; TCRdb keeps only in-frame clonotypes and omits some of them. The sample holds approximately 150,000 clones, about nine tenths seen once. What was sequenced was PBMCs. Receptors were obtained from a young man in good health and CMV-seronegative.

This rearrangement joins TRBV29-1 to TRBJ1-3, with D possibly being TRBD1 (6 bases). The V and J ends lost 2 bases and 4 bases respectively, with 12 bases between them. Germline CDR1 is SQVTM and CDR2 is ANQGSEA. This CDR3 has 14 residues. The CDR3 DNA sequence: TGCAGCGTTGAATTGAGGGGACAAGGAAACACCATATATTTT. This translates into CSVELRGQGNTIYF.

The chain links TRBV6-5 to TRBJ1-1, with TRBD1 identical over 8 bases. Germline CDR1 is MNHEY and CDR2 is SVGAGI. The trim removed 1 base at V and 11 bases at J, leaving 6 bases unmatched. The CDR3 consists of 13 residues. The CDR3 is CASSYWQGAQAFF. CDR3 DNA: TGTGCCAGCAGTTACTGGCAGGGGGCCCAGGCTTTCTTT.

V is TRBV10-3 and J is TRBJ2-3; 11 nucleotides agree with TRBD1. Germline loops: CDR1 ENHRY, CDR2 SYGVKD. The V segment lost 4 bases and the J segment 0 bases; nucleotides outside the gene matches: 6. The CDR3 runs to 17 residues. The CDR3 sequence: CAISAGTGGSSTDTQYF. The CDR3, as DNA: TGTGCCATCAGTGCCGGGACAGGGGGTTCTAGCACAGATACGCAGTATTTT.

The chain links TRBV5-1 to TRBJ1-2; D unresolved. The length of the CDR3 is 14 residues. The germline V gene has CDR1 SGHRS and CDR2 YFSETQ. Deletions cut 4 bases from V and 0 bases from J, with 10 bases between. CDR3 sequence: CASSDEGSNYGYTF. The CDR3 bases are TGCGCCAGCAGCGACGAGGGCTCTAACTATGGCTACACCTTC. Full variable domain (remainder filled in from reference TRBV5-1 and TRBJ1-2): KAGVTQTPRYLIKTRGQQVTLSCSPISGHRSVSWYQQTPGQGLQFLFEYFSETQRNKGNFPGRFSGRQFSNSRSEMNVSTLELGDSALYLCASSDEGSNYGYTFGSGTRLTVV.

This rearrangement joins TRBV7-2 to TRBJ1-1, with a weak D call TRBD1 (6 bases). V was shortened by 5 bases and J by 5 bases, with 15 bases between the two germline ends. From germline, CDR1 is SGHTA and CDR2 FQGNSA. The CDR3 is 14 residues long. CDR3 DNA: TGTGCCAGCAGCCCCACAGGGACTAGGACTGAAGCTTTCTTT. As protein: CASSPTGTRTEAFF.

CDR3 sequence reads: CASSLGQTTDTQYF. CDR3 in DNA: TGCGCCAGCAGCTTGGGACAGACCACAGATACGCAGTATTTT. V is TRBV5-1 and J is TRBJ2-3; TRBD1 might be the D (5 bases). V dropped 0 bases and J dropped 2 bases, with 7 bases sitting between them. The germline CDR1 and CDR2 sequences are SGHRS and YFSETQ. This CDR3 comprises 14 residues.

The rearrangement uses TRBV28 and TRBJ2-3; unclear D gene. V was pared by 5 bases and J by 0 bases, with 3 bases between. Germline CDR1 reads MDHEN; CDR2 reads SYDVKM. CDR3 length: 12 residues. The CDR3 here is CASSGSTDTQYF. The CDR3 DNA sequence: TGTGCCAGCAGTGGCAGCACAGATACGCAGTATTTT.